Detailed here is one T cell receptor (beta chain). Its antigen is unidentified. This entry is derived from a study of OX40 agonist ivuxolimab in advanced cancers. Overall study: A partial response was reached by three patients: one with hepatocellular carcinoma and two with cutaneous melanoma. The study's findings and limits: Researchers report that CD8+ T cells had, on average, more expanded clones than CD4+. Determination of antigen specificity was not performed for the expanded peripheral T cells. Circulating CD4+ and CD8+ T cells showed clonal expansion by week 6 at 0.1 to 3.0 mg/kg.

Only in-frame clones appear in the TCRdb table, and some are missing; sequencing was by immunoSEQ multiplex PCR. The sample has tens of thousands of clones, approximately 89% seen once. This receptor was obtained from an adult with an advanced solid tumor such as melanoma, head and neck, liver or kidney cancer. Sequences were derived from CD4+ or CD8+ T cells sorted from blood, sampled in a trial of the OX40 agonist ivuxolimab.

The CDR3 spells CASSFLPSGRLTKNIQYF. CDR3 DNA: TGTGCCAGCAGCTTTCTCCCTAGCGGGCGACTGACTAAAAACATTCAGTACTTC. The gene calls are TRBV7-8 and TRBJ2-4; 8 bases are shared with TRBD2. Trimming removed 3 bases from V and 4 bases from J; junction bases left unmatched: 14. CDR3 length: 18 amino acids. CDR1 SGHVS and CDR2 FQNEAQ come from the germline V gene.